This T cell receptor beta chain was captured by sequencing in a study of CD8 T cells in ankylosing spondylitis. Study-level findings and limits: Relatively scarce in peripheral blood, disease-linked clones were CD8+. What seemed typical of ankylosing spondylitis blood was a TCR beta motif built from eight highly homologous variants. Reportedly, matched ankylosing spondylitis synovial fluid was significantly enriched for disease-linked clones.

Generation of TCR beta libraries employed quantitative 5'-RACE incorporating molecular barcodes. TCRdb itself ran the 5' RACE reads through MiXCR, one entry per CDR3 protein. The sample has hundreds of thousands of distinct CDR3 sequences; roughly 8.2% are singletons. This clonotype was counted many times. Antigen specificity is unknown. The CDR3 length is 12 residues. Germline lookup yields CDR1 SGHDN and CDR2 FVKESK. V lost 3 bases, J lost 6 bases, and 6 bases lay in between. The clonotype comes from a female donor with ankylosing spondylitis or in good health (not recorded which). The sequenced sample was blood, either unsorted or a sorted T cell fraction (not recorded which). The genes are TRBV14 and TRBJ1-5; D is undetermined. Written as DNA, the CDR3 is TGTGCCAGCAGCCAGAGTGGTCAGCCCCAGCATTTT. Amino acids: CASSQSGQPQHF.